This entry concerns a single TCR beta chain. Its antigen is not known. Deletions cut 6 bases from V and 3 bases from J, with 13 bases between. Germline CDR1 SGDLS, CDR2 YYNGEE. This CDR3 contains 13 residues. The data belong to a study of T cells in localized non-small cell lung cancer. Whole-study findings and limits: Among blood samples, higher T cell density accompanied longer overall survival. The study found T cell clonality highest in uninvolved adjacent lung, above tumor. For the top 100 tumor clones, a median about 56 also appeared in adjacent lung.

Sequencing used immunoSEQ multiplex PCR; TCRdb keeps in-frame clones, though not all of them. The data contain around 3,600 clones, around 29% of them singletons. Atypia-free adjacent lung was sampled at least 2 cm beyond the tumor margin. Here the sequenced sample was normal lung tissue next to the tumor, taken before any cancer treatment. This sequence joins TRBV9 and TRBJ2-7; weak D call: TRBD1 (5 bases). The TCR originated in a male donor aged 60 or over with stage III lung adenocarcinoma. The CDR3 here is CASKSGADYEQYF. The CDR3 coding sequence is TGTGCCAGCAAGTCTGGGGCGGACTACGAGCAGTACTTC.